The rows below give T cell receptor beta chains drawn from one sample of a study of shared clonotypes between healthy human individuals. This table comes from immunoSEQ multiplex PCR, and its TCRdb copy is limited to in-frame clones, with some not included. This sample has 2,500,000 or so clones; roughly 93% occur once, and the top ten carry approximately 0.36%. Sequencing used naive CD4+ T cells from PBMCs. These receptors all stem from a man aged 18 to 35 in good health. Some clones in this sample may be carry-over from other donors' samples. CDR3s include the opening cysteine and the closing phenylalanine or tryptophan. Each record gives: J gene, V gene, D gene, clone size, CDR3 length, CDR3 protein, CDR3 DNA. D genes are given only for firm matches. Size tells how often a clone was seen (once, few, many) or the class of an expanded clone, and some rows leave it out.

>TRBJ2-7|TRBV11-2|NA|NA|14
CASTPPTAPYEQYF
TGTGCCAGCACCCCACCGACGGCCCCCTACGAGCAGTACTTC
>TRBJ2-2|TRBV27|NA|NA|15
CASTSGTRNTGELFF
TGTGCCAGCACCTCCGGGACCAGAAACACCGGGGAGCTGTTTTTT
>TRBJ2-1|TRBV7-2|NA|once|13
CASSPTVYNEQFF
TGTGCCAGCAGCCCGACAGTTTACAATGAGCAGTTCTTC
>TRBJ1-5|TRBV28|NA|NA|16
CASTSFQGMSNQPQHF
TGTGCCAGCACCTCCTTCCAGGGGATGAGCAATCAGCCCCAGCATTTT
>TRBJ2-5|TRBV4-2|TRBD1|NA|17
CASSQDVPGTVQETQYF
TGTGCCAGCAGCCAAGATGTCCCCGGGACAGTACAAGAGACCCAGTACTTC
>TRBJ2-5|TRBV7-8|TRBD2|NA|16
CASSLARLAGEETQYF
TGTGCCAGCAGCTTAGCCCGACTAGCGGGAGAAGAGACCCAGTACTTC
>TRBJ2-3|TRBV19|NA|NA|11
CASSAKNRKYF
TGTGCCAGTAGTGCCAAGAACCGGAAGTATTTT
>TRBJ2-2|TRBV10-3|NA|NA|16
CAISESTGTNTGELFF
TGTGCCATCAGTGAGTCAACAGGGACGAACACCGGGGAGCTGTTTTTT
>TRBJ2-3|TRBV20-1|NA|once|11
CSAADRPTQYF
TGCAGTGCTGCCGACAGACCTACGCAGTATTTT
>TRBJ2-7|TRBV29-1|TRBD1|NA|14
CSVDAGTGSYEQYF
TGCAGCGTTGATGCCGGGACAGGATCCTACGAGCAGTACTTC
>TRBJ2-5|TRBV5-1|TRBD2|once|16
CASSLGLAEHQETQYF
TGCGCCAGCAGCTTGGGGCTAGCGGAGCACCAAGAGACCCAGTACTTC